This T cell receptor (beta chain) was documented in a study of neurological immune-mediated disorders (dated by TCRdb to about 2019). At the level of the whole study: The study compared peripheral blood TCR-beta repertoires of HTLV-I-associated myelopathy (HAM/TSP) patients, multiple sclerosis patients and healthy controls using UMI-based sequencing. Of the roughly 71 subjects in the cohort, about 14 were HAM/TSP patients, roughly 35 were multiple sclerosis patients, and about 20 were healthy controls. Alongside PBMC samples, the set of 106 TCR-beta libraries contained longitudinal samples, technical triplicates, and paired CD4+ and CD8+ T-cell subsets that had been sorted.

The research as a whole found: TCR clonal expansion was highest in HAM/TSP patients and lowest in MS patients, with MS patients falling below even healthy controls. Across subjects, expanded clones never shared an identical CDR3 amino acid sequence, which suggests that the TCR-beta repertoires in every group were private.

This clonotype has ten or more counts. Its antigen is still unknown. Within one base of it there is no much larger clone, and no base qualities were kept. For the unsorted PBMC libraries, 2 million PBMCs were stored in RNAlater at -80 degrees C until RNA extraction and were used to generate the libraries. Peripheral blood was subjected to Ficoll-Hypaque density gradient centrifugation to isolate PBMCs, which were then cryopreserved in liquid nitrogen. cDNA was synthesized by template-switch 5'RACE using a primer carrying a 10-nucleotide random unique molecular identifier by which each TCR transcript was tagged. Every sequencing run yielded over 170 million TCR-beta sequences covering 15-18 subjects. Total RNA was extracted with the RNeasy kit. TCR-beta VDJ regions were amplified with primers for the TCR constant region and the 5'RACE anchor, using the KAPA Real-time Library Amplification kit. Sample indexes and Illumina adaptors were added in a first PCR, after which library yield was increased in a second PCR. The roughly 650 bp TCR product was size-selected on a 2% E-gel SizeSelection system after Ampure bead purification. Before pooling, library quality was assessed on a Bioanalyzer, concentration was determined with Qubit, and library quantification was performed with the Kapa Library Quantification kit. Libraries were sequenced paired-end 2 x 150 bp on an Illumina HiSeq 2500. To increase sequence diversity, roughly 24-31% phiX was spiked into each library pool. The source study handled its data this way. The quality-filtered reads were processed with the UMI-based MiGEC pipeline, whose error correction step removed more than 90% of the raw TCR sequences. VDJ genes were aligned to IMGT germline references, and each clonotype was defined by a unique CDR3 amino acid sequence together with V-J genes. Clonal expansion, Shannon diversity and CDR3 relatedness (CalcPairwiseDistances, ClusterSamples) were evaluated with VDJtools, and phylogenetic trees were built with CLCbio workbench. Using coefficient-of-variation modelling across technical triplicates, the study counted a clone as expanded if it had at least 8 unique UMIs. TCRdb itself trimmed the public reads at Q25 with fastp, ran MiXCR and retained productive beta chains. Rows are combined by CDR3 protein, so each entry shows the most common genes and DNA. The authors' filters were not applied to this entry. The sample table lists about 48,000 distinct CDR3 sequences, 10% of them with a count of one. The top ten constitute around 20% of the sample.

The CDR3 starts with the cysteine, ends with the phenylalanine, and has 13 residues. The read is trimmed to its CDR3 DNA, 39 bases read in frame from base 1. CDR1 and CDR2, per the germline V gene, are MGHRA and YSYEKL. V and J are truncated by 8 bases and 0 bases respectively, leaving an intervening sequence of 10 bases. The chain is made from TRBV4-1 and TRBJ1-1, with the D gene too uncertain to name. The source material was PBMCs. This receptor was identified in a middle-aged woman with HTLV-1-associated myelopathy (HAM/TSP). The CDR3 corresponds to CASRGSMNTEAFF. At the DNA level, the sequence is TGCGCCAGCCGTGGGTCAATGAACACTGAAGCTTTCTTT.